This passage covers 8 T cell receptor beta chains from one sample sequenced in a study of blood T cell repertoires in COVID-19. Method: immunoSEQ multiplex PCR; TCRdb's copy keeps in-frame clones and lacks some. Of under 75,000 clones detected, around 79% appear once; the ten largest clones hold around 20%. The sample taken for sequencing was peripheral blood. The receptors originated from a man in his 60s with acute or convalescent COVID-19.

V usage is TRBV9 and J usage is TRBJ2-1, with 8 bases lining up with TRBD2. Germline values: CDR1 SGDLS, CDR2 YYNGEE. With 0 bases clipped from V and 4 bases from J, the junction kept 3 bases outside the gene matches. The CDR3 extends over 15 amino acids. CDR3 nucleotides: TGTGCCAGCAGCGTAGACGGGGGGGCGTACAATGAGCAGTTCTTC. This sequence encodes CASSVDGGAYNEQFF.

CDR3 sequence (DNA): TGTGCCAGCTCACCAGGGACTAGCTTGTTTATTACCTACAATGAGCAGTTCTTC. Its translation is CASSPGTSLFITYNEQFF. The chain combines TRBV18 with TRBJ2-1; 9 bases agree with TRBD2. The trim removed 2 bases at V and 2 bases at J, leaving 10 bases unmatched. Germline loops: CDR1 KGHSH, CDR2 LQKENI. This CDR3 comprises 18 residues.

V usage is TRBV4-1 and J usage is TRBJ2-2; D ambiguous. This CDR3 region has 15 residues. V was clipped by 0 bases and J by 1 base, with 6 bases between them. Germline CDR1 reads MGHRA; CDR2 reads YSYEKL. The CDR3, as DNA: TGCGCCAGCAGCCAAGAGGAGAGGAACACCGGGGAGCTGTTTTTT. Its protein product is CASSQEERNTGELFF.

The rearrangement joins TRBV5-1 to TRBJ2-5; possibly TRBD2 for D (7 bases). Trimming shortened V by 4 bases and J by 1 base, and 20 bases separated the two germline ends. This CDR3 region has 17 residues. The germline gives CDR1 SGHRS, CDR2 YFSETQ. The CDR3 coding sequence is TGCGCCAGCAGCCCTTTTCTTGGGGGGGGCTCCCAAGAGACCCAGTACTTC. Encoded protein: CASSPFLGGGSQETQYF. The variable domain in full, completed from reference TRBV5-1 and TRBJ2-5, reads KAGVTQTPRYLIKTRGQQVTLSCSPISGHRSVSWYQQTPGQGLQFLFEYFSETQRNKGNFPGRFSGRQFSNSRSEMNVSTLELGDSALYLCASSPFLGGGSQETQYFGPGTRLLVL.

This chain uses TRBV6-4 with TRBJ1-3; the match to TRBD1 covers 10 bases. Germline CDR1 and CDR2: MRHNA and SNTAGT. The V gene end was trimmed by 2 bases and the J gene end by 7 bases; junction bases not matched to a gene: 5. CDR3 length equals 15 residues. CDR3 in DNA: TGTGCCAGCAGTGACCGGGACAGGGGCAGTAACACCATATATTTT. It translates to CASSDRDRGSNTIYF.

Concerning this clone itself: One end of the junction fails to match germline, which may point to a read error. The V call is TRBV6-5, the J call TRBJ2-5; D possibly corresponds to TRBD1 (5 bases). The CDR3 is made up of 15 amino acids. CDR1 and CDR2 from the germline V gene are MNHEY and SVGAGI. CDR3 in amino acids: CASSNSDSLKETQYF. In nucleotides, the CDR3 is TGTGCCAGCAGTAACTCCGACAGCTTAAAAGAGACCCAGTACTTC.

The J gene is TRBJ1-4, the V gene TRBV7-8, with no clear D. The V gene lost 2 bases and the J gene lost 8 bases, with 12 bases spanning the gap. The CDR3 loop spans 14 amino acids. Germline values: CDR1 SGHVS, CDR2 FQNEAQ. The CDR3 loop reads CASSLTVFSEKLFF. CDR3 bases: TGTGCCAGCAGCTTAACGGTCTTTTCCGAAAAACTGTTTTTT.

The chain combines TRBV18 with TRBJ2-7; unclear D gene. The germline V and J ends were trimmed by 2 bases and 3 bases, with 14 bases remaining between them. Germline-derived CDR1 and CDR2 are KGHSH and LQKENI. The CDR3 loop spans 15 amino acids. The DNA for the CDR3 is TGTGCCAGCTCACCAGGCGGTAGTTTGGTCTACGAGCAGTACGTC. It translates to CASSPGGSLVYEQYV.